This passage covers 23 T cell receptor beta chains from one sample sequenced in a study of blood T cell repertoires in COVID-19. The data were produced by immunoSEQ multiplex PCR, yet TCRdb's version contains in-frame clones alone and is incomplete. In the table there are roughly 400,000 clones, 90% of which are singletons. Sequences were obtained from PBMCs or T cells enriched from blood (not recorded which). These receptors all come from a man younger than 30 who had recovered from COVID-19.

The rearrangement uses TRBV13 and TRBJ1-5; D is perhaps TRBD1 (6 bases). The CDR3 runs to 13 residues. Trimming removed 11 bases from V and 7 bases from J, with 18 bases in between. Germline V lookup: CDR1 PRHDT, CDR2 FYEKMQ (reference sequence). The CDR3 DNA follows: TGTGCCCTATCTAGGGGGGGTTTACAGCCCCAGCATTTT. Translating it yields CALSRGGLQPQHF.

The V call is TRBV29-1, the J call TRBJ2-7; TRBD1 agrees at 9 bases. V shed 7 bases, J shed 6 bases, and the junction held 10 bases outside the gene matches. The V gene's germline CDR1 is SQVTM and CDR2 ANQGSEA. The CDR3 sequence is 13 residues long. The CDR3 loop reads CSATGTGWAEQYF. CDR3 DNA: TGCAGCGCCACCGGGACAGGGTGGGCCGAGCAGTACTTC.

The J gene is TRBJ1-5, the V gene TRBV6-5; D is uncertain. Looked up from germline, CDR1 is MNHEY and CDR2 is SVGAGI. CDR3 length: 15 amino acids. The V gene lost 8 bases and the J gene lost 7 bases, with 21 bases spanning the gap. CDR3 amino acids: CASLFSPPSEQPQHF. The CDR3 DNA reads as TGTGCCAGCCTATTCTCCCCCCCAAGCGAGCAGCCCCAGCATTTT.

The chain combines TRBV7-3 with TRBJ1-6; 7 bases line up with TRBD1. Germline CDR1 reads SGHTA; CDR2 reads FQGTGA. The CDR3 has 17 residues. Germline trimming cut 4 bases from V and 7 bases from J; bases unmatched to any gene: 13. In DNA form, the CDR3 reads TGTGCCAGCAGCTCTTCAGTCCCGGGACAGAGAAATTCACCCCTCCACTTT. Its translation is CASSSSVPGQRNSPLHF.

This clone has at least ten counts. V gene TRBV5-6 combines with J gene TRBJ1-5, with a weak D call TRBD1 (5 bases). The germline V gene encodes CDR1 SGHDT and CDR2 YYEEEE. V dropped 2 bases and J dropped 7 bases, with 13 bases sitting between them. CDR3 length: 14 amino acids. The CDR3 nucleotides are TGTGCCAGCAGCTTCTTAGGGGCGGAACAGCCCCAGCATTTT. Protein: CASSFLGAEQPQHF. Together with reference TRBV5-6 and TRBJ1-5, the CDR3 gives the full variable domain: DAGVTQSPTHLIKTRGQQVTLRCSPKSGHDTVSWYQQALGQGPQFIFQYYEEEERQRGNFPDRFSGHQFPNYSSELNVNALLLGDSALYLCASSFLGAEQPQHFGDGTRLSIL.

This chain joins TRBV7-9 and TRBJ1-1; perhaps TRBD1 as D (5 bases). CDR1 SEHNR and CDR2 FQNEAQ come from the germline V gene (reference sequence). V lost 1 base to trimming and J lost 1 base, with 10 bases between them. The CDR3 is 15 residues long. In nucleotides, the CDR3 is TGTGCCAGCAGCTTAGACGGGGGGGAGAACACTGAAGCTTTCTTT. Translated: CASSLDGGENTEAFF.

The rearrangement links TRBV5-1 to TRBJ1-2; no firm D call. Trimming removed 4 bases from V and 8 bases from J, with 15 bases in between. The CDR3 runs to 13 residues. The germline CDR1 and CDR2 sequences are SGHRS and YFSETQ. CDR3 nucleotides: TGCGCCAGCAGCCCCGGGTCGCCAGCAGGCTACACCTTC. Translation: CASSPGSPAGYTF.

This clone appeared once. The chain couples TRBV27 to TRBJ2-3; 9 bases are a match to TRBD2. This CDR3 is built from 17 residues. V lost 4 bases, J lost 0 bases, and 8 bases stayed unmatched. CDR1 is MNHEY and CDR2 is SMNVEV in the germline V gene (reference sequence). The CDR3 here is CASSSLTSGASTDTQYF. CDR3 nucleotide sequence: TGTGCCAGCAGTTCCCTGACTAGCGGCGCTAGCACAGATACGCAGTATTTT.

The gene calls are TRBV5-1 and TRBJ2-1; D is undetermined. Germline values: CDR1 SGHRS, CDR2 YFSETQ. The CDR3 is 15 residues long. The V gene lost 0 bases and the J gene lost 2 bases, with 9 bases spanning the gap. The CDR3 spells CASSLAGRPYNEQFF. Written as DNA, the CDR3 is TGCGCCAGCAGCTTGGCCGGCAGGCCCTACAATGAGCAGTTCTTC.

The V gene is TRBV18, the J gene TRBJ1-5; D possibly corresponds to TRBD1 (5 bases). The J call is doubtful: the DNA matches TRBJ2-3 better. The CDR3 has 15 amino acids. Germline CDR1 reads KGHSH; CDR2 reads LQKENI. The CDR3 DNA follows: TGTGCCAGCTCACCATTGGCAGGGCAGGGTCAGCCCCAGTATTTT. Translated, it gives CASSPLAGQGQPQYF.

J is TRBJ1-2 and V is TRBV7-2, with TRBD1 as a possible D gene (6 bases). In germline, CDR1 is SGHTA, CDR2 FQGNSA. CDR3 length: 15 residues. V dropped 3 bases and J dropped 5 bases, with 16 bases sitting between them. The CDR3 DNA follows: TGTGCCAGCAGCTTCTCAGGGGCCGCCACTTATGGCTACACCTTC. It specifies CASSFSGAATYGYTF.

The chain employs TRBV6-1 and TRBJ1-1; D unclear. Per the germline V gene, CDR1 is MNHNS and CDR2 is SASEGT. V was shortened by 1 base and J by 8 bases, with 8 bases between the two germline ends. The CDR3 extends over 12 amino acids. The CDR3 DNA reads as TGTGCCAGCAGTGAAGGCGGGGTGGAAGCTTTCTTT. Translated, it gives CASSEGGVEAFF.

V and J are TRBV15 and TRBJ1-5; D is undetermined. Looked up from germline, CDR1 is LNHNV and CDR2 is YYDKDF (reference sequence). This CDR3 contains 16 residues. The germline V and J ends were trimmed by 1 base and 2 bases, with 12 bases remaining between them. The CDR3 bases are TGTGCCACCAGCAGAGGAGGGTCCCCCGGCAATCAGCCCCAGCATTTT. Encoded protein: CATSRGGSPGNQPQHF.

V is TRBV3-1 (or the pseudogene TRBV3-2) and J is TRBJ1-2; 7 bases are shared with TRBD1. The junction had 8 bases not matched to a gene; V was cut back by 2 bases and J by 8 bases. Germline V gene sequence: CDR1 LGHDT, CDR2 YNNKEL (reference sequence). The length of the CDR3 is 14 residues. The CDR3, as DNA: TGTGCCAGCAGCCAACTGGGACAGTCTTGGGGCTACACCTTC. Protein: CASSQLGQSWGYTF.

The chain recombines TRBV19 with TRBJ2-3; 10 positions match TRBD1. V shed 8 bases and J 4 bases; nucleotides not matched to a gene: 3. The CDR3 runs 13 residues. Germline CDR1 LNHDA, CDR2 SQIVND (reference sequence). The CDR3 spells CASGDRGPDTQYF. The CDR3 region has the DNA TGTGCCAGTGGTGACAGGGGGCCAGATACGCAGTATTTT.

The V and J genes are TRBV7-2 and TRBJ2-5; 11 nucleotides agree with TRBD2. The V gene's germline CDR1 is SGHTA and CDR2 FQGNSA. The CDR3 has 16 amino acids. V lost 0 bases, J lost 3 bases, and 3 bases stayed unmatched. In nucleotides, the CDR3 is TGTGCCAGCAGCTTAGCGGTAGCGGGAGGGGAAGAGACCCAGTACTTC. Its protein product is CASSLAVAGGEETQYF.

The chain couples TRBV7-9 to TRBJ2-3; 10 positions agree with TRBD2. CDR1 SEHNR and CDR2 FQNEAQ come from the germline V gene (reference sequence). The CDR3 consists of 15 residues. Trimming removed 5 bases from V and 6 bases from J; junction bases left unmatched: 8. CDR3 loop: CASSPSGRAEDTQYF. Here the CDR3 DNA reads TGTGCCAGCAGCCCAAGCGGGAGGGCCGAGGATACGCAGTATTTT.

Written as DNA, the CDR3 is TGTGCCAGCAGCTCACCGACTAGCGGAATGAATGAGCAGTTCTTC. Encoded protein: CASSSPTSGMNEQFF. The chain employs TRBV11-2 and TRBJ2-1; 9 nucleotides align to TRBD2. The CDR3 has 15 amino acids. Per the germline V gene, CDR1 is SGHAT and CDR2 is FQNNGV. The V and J ends lost 4 bases and 7 bases, in that order; junction bases with no gene match: 8.

The CDR3 DNA follows: TGCAGCGTTGAAGGAGGCCCCAGTGGCTACACCTTC. Its translation: CSVEGGPSGYTF. The chain is built from TRBV29-1 and TRBJ1-2, with D uncertain. The CDR3 consists of 12 residues. CDR1 and CDR2 (germline): SQVTM, ANQGSEA. The V end was cut by 1 base, the J end by 7 bases, with 10 bases between.

This chain links TRBV15 with TRBJ1-2; D may be TRBD1 (5 bases). This CDR3 is 14 amino acids long. Germline V gene sequence: CDR1 LNHNV, CDR2 YYDKDF (reference sequence). Trimming removed 2 bases from V and 3 bases from J, with 10 bases in between. The DNA of the CDR3 is TGTGCCACCAGCAGACCCGTACAGGACTATGGCTACACCTTC. Its translation: CATSRPVQDYGYTF.

The gene calls are TRBV6-5 and TRBJ2-7; TRBD1 matches at 9 bases. Germline V gives CDR1 MNHEY, CDR2 SVGAGI. The V gene end was trimmed by 0 bases and the J gene end by 2 bases; junction bases not matched to a gene: 2. This CDR3 is built from 15 residues. In nucleotides, the CDR3 is TGTGCCAGCAGTTACTCCGGACAGGGGACCTACGAGCAGTACTTC. Protein sequence: CASSYSGQGTYEQYF.

The rearrangement joins TRBV27 to TRBJ2-7, with 9 bases identical to TRBD2. The junction had 9 bases not matched to a gene; V was cut back by 2 bases and J by 7 bases. Germline V gene lookup returns CDR1 MNHEY and CDR2 SMNVEV (reference sequence). The CDR3 runs 15 residues. CDR3 in amino acids: CASSLMFAGLAEQYF. The CDR3 bases are TGTGCCAGCAGTTTAATGTTCGCTGGACTAGCGGAGCAGTACTTC.

In its sample, this clone was seen a few times. V usage is TRBV6-1 and J usage is TRBJ1-5; tentative D call: TRBD1 (5 bases). V lost 2 bases and J 4 bases, leaving 18 bases between the germline ends. The CDR3 loop spans 17 amino acids. Germline V CDR1 and CDR2: MNHNS, SASEGT. CDR3 sequence (DNA): TGTGCCAGCAGTGAATCTGGTGGGGGGGTCAGTAATCAGCCCCAGCATTTT. It codes for CASSESGGGVSNQPQHF.